There are many counts of the clone carrying this T cell receptor (beta chain). Its antigen is not identified. This entry comes from a study of T-cell reconstitution after alpha-beta-depleted transplantation in children. Germline CDR1 LGHNA, CDR2 YSLEER. This CDR3 is 12 amino acids long. The V end was cut by 2 bases, the J end by 12 bases, with 10 bases between. Broader study findings: The study reportedly traced alpha-beta T cells about two months after transplant to several hundred expanded graft clones.

Unique molecular identifiers were incorporated into the prepared TCRbeta library. TCRdb independently ran MiXCR on the PCR reads; one entry per CDR3 protein. The sample comprises tens of thousands of distinct CDR3 sequences, approximately 6.9% of which are singletons, and around 30% rests with the top ten. This clonotype originated in a child younger than two who had a stem cell transplant for acute myeloid leukemia, so the T cells may come from the graft donor. The chain recombines TRBV4-3 with TRBJ2-2; D ambiguous. The sequenced sample was peripheral blood, obtained 60 days after TCRalphabeta/CD19-depleted stem cell transplant. The CDR3 reads CASSQWSSQLFF. The CDR3 DNA is TGCGCCAGCAGCCAATGGAGTTCCCAGCTGTTTTTT.